The clone carrying this TCR beta chain was found once. Clones were sequenced by immunoSEQ multiplex PCR, and TCRdb holds only the in-frame ones, with some missing. The sample carries hundreds of thousands of clones, about nine tenths recorded once. The data were obtained in a study of blood T cell repertoires in COVID-19. CDR1 and CDR2 (germline): MNHEY, SVGAGI. Losses at the gene ends were 0 bases for V and 6 bases for J; bases not matched to a gene: 2. CDR3 size: 15 residues. The sequence was collected from a man aged 60 to 69 who had recovered from COVID-19. This chain links TRBV6-5 with TRBJ2-4; 10 bases line up with TRBD1. Specimen: peripheral blood. The CDR3 DNA sequence: TGTGCCAGCAGTTACTCCGGGACAGGGGTAAACATTCAGTACTTC. Translation gives CASSYSGTGVNIQYF.